This entry is about one T cell receptor (beta chain). This clonotype was detected a few times. Its antigen has not been determined. The limits of the CDR3 on the DNA are not certain, so only TCRdb's listed CDR3 is given. This sample is part of a study of identical twins (dated by TCRdb to 2016 to 2017). In the study overall: To test whether fetal clonotypes persist, this study deep-sequenced TCR alpha and beta repertoires from monozygotic twins, from unrelated adults of various ages, and from cord blood. To rule out contamination, the twin experiments were replicated at different times with different library preparation protocols. Study-wide findings and limitations: In beta out-of-frame sequences, excess twin sharing was weaker, because having fewer shared sequences lowered the signal-to-noise ratio. Because the same donors could not be followed over many years, the conclusions depended on cross-sectional statistical analysis. In monozygotic twins, out-of-frame TCR alpha sharing was systematically underestimated by recombination models, although the models agreed with sharing between unrelated individuals. Zero-insertion analyses could be partly confounded by invariant T cells such as MAIT and iNKT, though diverse VJ usage argued against such confounding for most clonotypes. Out-of-frame TCR alpha sequences shared between twins showed an excess of low generation-probability sequences compared with coincidental sharing between unrelated individuals. Fewer insertions were carried by abundant cord blood beta clonotypes, a similar but weaker trend appeared in young adult naive repertoires, and no such trend appeared in memory repertoires.

Libraries were made using 5' RACE. The sequencer listed for this sample is Illumina HiSeq 2000. Template switching added a universal primer binding site, and the final cDNA carried a unique molecular identifier that allowed TCR cDNA molecules to be counted accurately. Specific primers in the conserved constant-segment region were used to synthesize first-strand cDNA for TCR alpha and beta chains. Each cDNA library was double barcoded, with a SMART-Mk sample barcode plus Illumina barcodes, to control for contamination. TruSeq adapter sequences and Illumina sample barcodes were added in two successive PCR steps. Sequencing of the TCR alpha and beta cDNA libraries was done on the Illumina HiSeq platform using custom primers. The study's processing was this. Raw reads were processed with MiGEC to extract unique molecular identifiers, and MiXCR was used to determine CDR3 positions. For each individual, recombination models were inferred using an EM algorithm with the repgenHMM and IGoR tools. The analysis of shared clonotypes was done with the tcR package in R, with sharing normalized by the product of cloneset sizes. To study raw recombination without the effects of thymic and clonal selection, out-of-frame nonproductive sequences were analyzed. The public reads were quality trimmed at Q25 with fastp and then assembled into clones with MiXCR by TCRdb, keeping productive beta chains. Rows matching on CDR3 protein sequence are summarized as one entry with the most common DNA and genes. It is TCRdb's table, rather than the study itself, that gives the V and J calls and clone size. The sample table records some 660,000 distinct CDR3 sequences; around 8.6% of these occur just once. In total, the top ten clones hold around 0.95% of the sample.

Every donor in the study was a healthy Caucasian. The twin cohort comprised three pairs of female monozygotic twins, all aged about 18 to 30 years. The RNA used for TCR libraries was isolated from peripheral blood mononuclear cells. The same specimen was also included in a second study, on yellow fever vaccine responses in identical twins. The second paper states: The T cell response to vaccination in identical twins was reported by the authors to appear partly convergent and partly personalized. In identical twins, the study followed T cell clones that responded to the vaccine with precision.

The receptor was derived from a woman younger than 35 in good health. Sequencing input: PBMCs.

The CDR3 in this case is CASSKVGQGACNEQFF. The chain links TRBV21-1 with TRBJ2-1; the table assigns TRBD1, which was not confirmed against the DNA. TRBV21-1 has pseudogene status. Including cysteine and phenylalanine, the CDR3 has 16 amino acids.